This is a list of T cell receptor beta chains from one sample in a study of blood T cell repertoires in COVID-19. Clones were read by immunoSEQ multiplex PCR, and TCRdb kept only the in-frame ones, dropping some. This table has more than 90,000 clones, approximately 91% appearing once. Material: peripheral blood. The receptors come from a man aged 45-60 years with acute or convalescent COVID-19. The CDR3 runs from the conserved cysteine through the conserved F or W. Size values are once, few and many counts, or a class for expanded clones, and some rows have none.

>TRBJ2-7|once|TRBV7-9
CASSPSAVSYEQYF
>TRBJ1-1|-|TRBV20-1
CSASSPPGAGWNTEAFF
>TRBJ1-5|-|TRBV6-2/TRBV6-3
CASSQGRDTSNQPQHF
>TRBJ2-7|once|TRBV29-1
CSVRLAGTSYEQYF
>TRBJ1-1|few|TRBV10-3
CAISSGQGMNTEAFF
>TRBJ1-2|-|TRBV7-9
CASSAGQSGYTF
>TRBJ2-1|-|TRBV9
CASSVVGLAGNEQFF
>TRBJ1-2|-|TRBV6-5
CASRGQGGGYTF
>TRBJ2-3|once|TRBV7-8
CASSLQTGADTQYF
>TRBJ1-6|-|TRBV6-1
CASSDGDRVRRSPLHF
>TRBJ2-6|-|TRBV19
CASTPKDRGQQGANVLTF
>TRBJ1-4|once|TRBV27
CASSPGGGYGEKLFF
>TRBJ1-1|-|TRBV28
CASSLGQRNTEAFF
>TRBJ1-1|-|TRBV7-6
CASSFATGRQNTEAFF
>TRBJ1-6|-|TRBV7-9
CASNGTGSSYNSPLHF
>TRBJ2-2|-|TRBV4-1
CASSQAGGLTTGELFF
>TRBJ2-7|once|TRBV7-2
CASSLLLPPYEQYF
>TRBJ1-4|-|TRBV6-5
CASSLTGGREKLFF
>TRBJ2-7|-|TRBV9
CASSAGQGAVSYEQYF
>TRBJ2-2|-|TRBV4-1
CASSQDQGANTGELFF
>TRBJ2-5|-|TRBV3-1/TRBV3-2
CASSQGTAPSSQETQYF
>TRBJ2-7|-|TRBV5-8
CASSPGTGGLRQYF
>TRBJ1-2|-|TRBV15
CATSRIGESYTF
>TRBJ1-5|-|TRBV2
CASSEERQHSNQPQHF
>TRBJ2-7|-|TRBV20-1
CSARGQYEQYF
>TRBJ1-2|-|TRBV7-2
CASSLGSMGGYTF
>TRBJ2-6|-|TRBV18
CASSPGQPSSGANVLTF
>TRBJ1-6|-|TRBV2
CASRGQGRGSPLHF
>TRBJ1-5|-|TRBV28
CASSKQSQPQHF
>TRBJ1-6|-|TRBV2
CASSLVRQNSPLHF
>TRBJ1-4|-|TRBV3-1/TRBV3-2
CASSQILGGNEKLFF
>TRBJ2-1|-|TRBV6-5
CASSRTGKEFF
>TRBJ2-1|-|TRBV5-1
CASSFYSYNEQFF
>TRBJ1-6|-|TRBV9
CASSALAVDSPLHF
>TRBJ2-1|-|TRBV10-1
CASSESLAGTNNEQFF
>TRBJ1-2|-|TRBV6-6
CASVGLQGNRGYTF
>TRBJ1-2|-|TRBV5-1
CASSQLLGDLGYTF
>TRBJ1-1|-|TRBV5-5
CASSWTGGNTEAFF
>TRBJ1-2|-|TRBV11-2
CASSLQSQGSGYTF
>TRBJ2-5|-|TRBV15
CATSGGSLGIQETQYF
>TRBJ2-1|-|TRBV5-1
CASRQGPMDLPTNEQFF
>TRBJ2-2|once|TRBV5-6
CASSRTGRSGELFF
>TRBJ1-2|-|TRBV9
CASSAPLTGDGYTF
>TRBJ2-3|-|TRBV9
CASSVTRADSRGTDTQYF
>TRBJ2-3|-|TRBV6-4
CASSPRTGTDTQYF
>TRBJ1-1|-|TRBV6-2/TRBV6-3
CASSYWKSGGNTEAFF
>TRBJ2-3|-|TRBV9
CASSVHGTSTDTQYF
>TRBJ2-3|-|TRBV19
CATRRGGSTDTQYF
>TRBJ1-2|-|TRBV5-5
CASSPRMQGASGYTF
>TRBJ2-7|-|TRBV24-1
CATSDSQGRDEQYF
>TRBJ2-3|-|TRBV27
CASSSYRGQVGTDTQYF
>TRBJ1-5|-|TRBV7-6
CASSPGAYSNQPQHF
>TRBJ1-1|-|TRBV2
CASSPTQRNTEAFF
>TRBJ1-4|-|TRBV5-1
CASSVGHVGENEKLFF
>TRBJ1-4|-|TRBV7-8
CASSKGGGYDEKLFF
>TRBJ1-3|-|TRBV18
CASSPSGVGNTIYF
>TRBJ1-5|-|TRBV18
CASSPTVENQPQHF
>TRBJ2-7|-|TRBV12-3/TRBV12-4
CASSLGLEQYF